This is a list of T cell receptor beta chains from one sample in a study of shared T cell receptors in the human thymus. Using immunoSEQ multiplex PCR, the repertoire was profiled, and TCRdb retains in-frame clones only, with some absent. Of more than 300,000 clones listed, more than 85% are singletons. Input material: thymocytes. All receptors come from a human donor. Each CDR3 is given with its conserved first and last residue. Each record gives: J gene, clone size, V gene, D gene, CDR3 DNA, CDR3 protein. The D gene is left open where the match is weak. Only some rows state a clone size, as once, few, many or a class for expanded clones.

j_call: TRBJ2-3; clone_size: -; v_call: TRBV7-3; d_call: TRBD2; cdr3_nt: TGTGCCAGCAGGTGGGGACTAGCGTTAGATACGCAGTATTTT; cdr3_aa: CASRWGLALDTQYF
j_call: TRBJ1-1; clone_size: -; v_call: TRBV28; d_call: -; cdr3_nt: TGTGCCAGCAGTTTATCCAGCCCGAGCACTGAAGCTTTCTTT; cdr3_aa: CASSLSSPSTEAFF
j_call: TRBJ1-5; clone_size: -; v_call: TRBV2; d_call: -; cdr3_nt: TGTGCCAGCACTATAGGACAACAGCCCCAGCATTTT; cdr3_aa: CASTIGQQPQHF
j_call: TRBJ2-2; clone_size: -; v_call: TRBV28; d_call: TRBD2; cdr3_nt: TGTGCCAGCAGTCTGAGGACTAGCGGGTTTGCGAACACCGGGGAGCTGTTTTTT; cdr3_aa: CASSLRTSGFANTGELFF
j_call: TRBJ1-1; clone_size: -; v_call: TRBV20-1; d_call: -; cdr3_nt: TGCAGTATGGGGGGGAACACTGAAGCTTTCTTT; cdr3_aa: CSMGGNTEAFF
j_call: TRBJ2-7; clone_size: once; v_call: TRBV7-2; d_call: -; cdr3_nt: TGTGCCAGCAGCCCCCGGGGACCCGGGCCCTACGAGCAGTACTTC; cdr3_aa: CASSPRGPGPYEQYF
j_call: TRBJ2-7; clone_size: once; v_call: TRBV4-3; d_call: -; cdr3_nt: TGCGCCAGCAGCCAAGACCGGCAGGGGTACGAGCAGTACTTC; cdr3_aa: CASSQDRQGYEQYF
j_call: TRBJ2-7; clone_size: -; v_call: TRBV28; d_call: TRBD1; cdr3_nt: TGTGCCAGCAGTTTTCCCCACCCCGACAGGGGGAGATCCTACGAGCAGTACTTC; cdr3_aa: CASSFPHPDRGRSYEQYF
j_call: TRBJ1-2; clone_size: once; v_call: TRBV19; d_call: -; cdr3_nt: TGTGCCAGTACCCAGGCCTCCCGAAAAACCAGGACGCCGAACTATGGCTACACCTTC; cdr3_aa: CASTQASRKTRTPNYGYTF
j_call: TRBJ2-7; clone_size: -; v_call: TRBV28; d_call: -; cdr3_nt: TGTGCCAGCGAGAAAGCAGGGAATATGGGGATGCGGGAGCAGTACTTC; cdr3_aa: CASEKAGNMGMREQYF
j_call: TRBJ1-4; clone_size: -; v_call: TRBV15; d_call: -; cdr3_nt: TGTGCCACCAGCACAACGGGGGAAAAACTGTTTTTT; cdr3_aa: CATSTTGEKLFF
j_call: TRBJ2-6; clone_size: -; v_call: TRBV21-1; d_call: -; cdr3_nt: TGTGCCATACGACAGGGCGACTCTGGGGCCAACGTCCTGACTTTC; cdr3_aa: CAIRQGDSGANVLTF
j_call: TRBJ1-5; clone_size: -; v_call: TRBV5-5; d_call: -; cdr3_nt: TGTGCCAGCAGCTTGGAGGCTCAGCCCCAGCATTTT; cdr3_aa: CASSLEAQPQHF
j_call: TRBJ2-7; clone_size: -; v_call: TRBV7-2; d_call: -; cdr3_nt: TGTGCCAGCAGATCACTCTCCTACGAGCAGTACTTC; cdr3_aa: CASRSLSYEQYF
j_call: TRBJ1-1; clone_size: -; v_call: TRBV7-9; d_call: TRBD1; cdr3_nt: TGTGCCAGCAGCTTAGGGTCCAGGGGGCGGGACACTGAAGCTTTCTTT; cdr3_aa: CASSLGSRGRDTEAFF
j_call: TRBJ1-4; clone_size: -; v_call: TRBV7-8; d_call: -; cdr3_nt: TGTGCAACAGGGACTAGGGAAAAACTGTTTTTT; cdr3_aa: CATGTREKLFF
j_call: TRBJ2-7; clone_size: -; v_call: TRBV6-6; d_call: TRBD2; cdr3_nt: TGTGCCAGCAGCCCCGGTCGCGGGAGGGCCACCTACGAGCAGTACTTC; cdr3_aa: CASSPGRGRATYEQYF
j_call: TRBJ2-5; clone_size: -; v_call: TRBV18; d_call: TRBD2; cdr3_nt: TGTGCCAGCTCACCGGGACTAGCGGGAGAAGAGACCCAGTACTTC; cdr3_aa: CASSPGLAGEETQYF
j_call: TRBJ2-3; clone_size: -; v_call: TRBV7-9; d_call: -; cdr3_nt: TGTGCCAGCAGCTTAGAGGGGGGGGGCACAGATACGCAGTATTTT; cdr3_aa: CASSLEGGGTDTQYF
j_call: TRBJ2-1; clone_size: -; v_call: TRBV9; d_call: -; cdr3_nt: TGTGCCAGCAGCTCACGACCAGACGCGAGCTCCTACAATGAGCAGTTCTTC; cdr3_aa: CASSSRPDASSYNEQFF
j_call: TRBJ2-7; clone_size: -; v_call: TRBV28; d_call: -; cdr3_nt: TGTGCCAGCAAGCGACGGACCTACGAGCAGTACTTC; cdr3_aa: CASKRRTYEQYF
j_call: TRBJ2-7; clone_size: -; v_call: TRBV15; d_call: -; cdr3_nt: TGTGCCACCAGCAGGAGACGGTTCCCGATCTCCTACGAGCAGTACTTC; cdr3_aa: CATSRRRFPISYEQYF
j_call: TRBJ2-7; clone_size: -; v_call: TRBV30; d_call: TRBD1; cdr3_nt: TGTTCGGTTTCGACAGGGCCCCACGAGCAGTACTTC; cdr3_aa: CSVSTGPHEQYF
j_call: TRBJ2-7; clone_size: -; v_call: TRBV6-1; d_call: -; cdr3_nt: TGTGCCAGCAGTGAAGAAGAGGGGGGTCAGCCTCTCTACGAGCAGTACTTC; cdr3_aa: CASSEEEGGQPLYEQYF
j_call: TRBJ2-5; clone_size: once; v_call: TRBV4-3; d_call: -; cdr3_nt: TGCGCCAGCAGCCAAGAGTTGTTCGGCGGGACGAGGCAAGAGACCCAGTACTTC; cdr3_aa: CASSQELFGGTRQETQYF
j_call: TRBJ1-1; clone_size: -; v_call: TRBV19; d_call: -; cdr3_nt: TGTGCCAGCGCGAGTTCCAGGGTCACTGAAGCTTTCTTT; cdr3_aa: CASASSRVTEAFF
j_call: TRBJ1-2; clone_size: -; v_call: TRBV6-6; d_call: -; cdr3_nt: TGTGCCAGCAGTTACCTGACCCTCGCAGGCGAAAGGGGCTACACCTTC; cdr3_aa: CASSYLTLAGERGYTF
j_call: TRBJ1-2; clone_size: -; v_call: TRBV2; d_call: TRBD1; cdr3_nt: TGTGCCAGATGTGTAGGGACAGGCGGATGTGACTTTGATGGCTACACCTTC; cdr3_aa: CARCVGTGGCDFDGYTF
j_call: TRBJ1-5; clone_size: -; v_call: TRBV28; d_call: -; cdr3_nt: TGTGCCAGCAGTTTGATGGGGGGCAAGAATCAGCCCCAGCATTTT; cdr3_aa: CASSLMGGKNQPQHF
j_call: TRBJ2-1; clone_size: -; v_call: TRBV28; d_call: -; cdr3_nt: TGTGCCAGCACCCCCCCGGGACAAACGACCTACAATGAGCAGTTCTTC; cdr3_aa: CASTPPGQTTYNEQFF
j_call: TRBJ2-7; clone_size: -; v_call: TRBV7-2; d_call: TRBD2; cdr3_nt: TGTGCCAGCAGCTCGGGACTAGCGGGCTTGGACCCCCTCGAGCAGTACTTC; cdr3_aa: CASSSGLAGLDPLEQYF
j_call: TRBJ2-7; clone_size: -; v_call: TRBV5-1; d_call: -; cdr3_nt: TGCGCCAGCTCCAGGGAAATCCCGAATTCCATCCGCTACGAGCAGTACTTC; cdr3_aa: CASSREIPNSIRYEQYF
j_call: TRBJ1-5; clone_size: -; v_call: TRBV28; d_call: TRBD1; cdr3_nt: TGTGCCAGCAGTTTCCCGCCGGGACAGGGTAAGAACAATCAGCCCCAGCATTTT; cdr3_aa: CASSFPPGQGKNNQPQHF
j_call: TRBJ2-7; clone_size: -; v_call: TRBV11-2; d_call: TRBD1; cdr3_nt: TGTGCCAGCAGCTTTTTCAGGACAGGGCTTAGGAGCTCCTACGAGCAGTACTTC; cdr3_aa: CASSFFRTGLRSSYEQYF